The 25 T cell receptor beta chains reported below all come from one sample, sequenced in a study of blood T cell repertoires in COVID-19. Profiling relied on immunoSEQ multiplex PCR, and the TCRdb table lists in-frame clones only, not all of them. The sample yields fewer than 9,000 clones, roughly 84% seen once. The sequenced sample consisted of peripheral blood. These receptors were collected from a human donor with active COVID-19. The donor label of this sample is uncertain.

The chain combines TRBV28 with TRBJ2-6, with D perhaps TRBD2 (6 bases). The CDR3 runs 20 residues. Germline values: CDR1 MDHEN, CDR2 SYDVKM. Trimming pared 5 bases from V and 1 base from J, leaving 24 bases between. The CDR3 region has the DNA TGTGCCAGCAGTCCCCCCGGAGGGTTGGGTTCCCAATCTGGGGCCAACGTCCTGACTTTC. It translates to CASSPPGGLGSQSGANVLTF.

The chain's CDR3 is CASSRTSYEQYF. In DNA form, the CDR3 reads TGTGCCAGCAGCCGGACTTCCTACGAGCAGTACTTC. The chain carries TRBV11-2 and TRBJ2-7; tentative D call: TRBD2 (5 bases). V gave up 5 bases and J gave up 1 base, with 6 bases separating them. CDR1 and CDR2 (germline): SGHAT, FQNNGV. The CDR3 is 12 amino acids. Full variable domain (remainder filled in from reference TRBV11-2 and TRBJ2-7): EAGVAQSPRYKIIEKRQSVAFWCNPISGHATLYWYQQILGQGPKLLIQFQNNGVVDDSQLPKDRFSAERLKGVDSTLKIQPAKLEDSAVYLCASSRTSYEQYFGPGTRLTVT.

This chain's CDR3 is CAISSPGHNYGYTF. CDR3 DNA sequence: TGTGCCATCTCAAGTCCGGGACACAACTATGGCTACACCTTC. The chain uses TRBV2 and TRBJ1-2; a weak D match, TRBD1 (6 bases). The CDR3 totals 14 residues. Trimming took off 10 bases at V and 2 bases at J, with 17 bases between the two ends. In germline, CDR1 is SNHLY, CDR2 FYNNEI.

This clone was detected a few times. The chain employs TRBV21-1 and TRBJ2-2; the D call of TRBD2 is as the table states it, not checked on the DNA. TRBV21-1 is flagged as a pseudogene. This CDR3 is built from 17 residues. The DNA of the CDR3 is TGTGCCAGCAGCAACCCTCTTGCGGGAGGTTTGACGGGGGAGCTGTTTTTT. This gives the protein CASSNPLAGGLTGELFF.

This clone was recorded a few times. The chain has TRBV2 and TRBJ2-7; D might be TRBD2 (6 bases). The CDR3 has 14 residues. V dropped 7 bases and J dropped 5 bases, with 18 bases sitting between them. Germline loops: CDR1 SNHLY, CDR2 FYNNEI. The CDR3 reads CASKATGGMNEQYF. CDR3 coding DNA: TGTGCCAGCAAGGCGACGGGCGGGATGAACGAGCAGTACTTC.

This sequence joins TRBV5-1 and TRBJ2-3; tentative D call: TRBD1 (6 bases). The CDR3 consists of 15 residues. CDR1 is SGHRS, CDR2 YFSETQ, per germline. Trimming shortened V by 0 bases and J by 2 bases, and 10 bases separated the two germline ends. CDR3 in DNA: TGCGCCAGCAGCTTGGTACAGGGAGCCACAGATACGCAGTATTTT. Protein product: CASSLVQGATDTQYF.

The V and J genes are TRBV4-2 and TRBJ2-2, with 14 bases that match TRBD2. Germline trimming cut 1 base from V and 3 bases from J; bases unmatched to any gene: 4. CDR3 length: 18 amino acids. CDR1 and CDR2 from the germline V gene are LGHNA and YNFKEQ. The CDR3 spells CASSQGLAGGPYTGELFF. Written as DNA, the CDR3 is TGTGCCAGCAGCCAAGGACTAGCGGGAGGGCCGTACACCGGGGAGCTGTTTTTT.

This rearrangement joins TRBV28 to TRBJ2-2, with 12 bases aligning to TRBD2. The CDR3 is 16 amino acids. Germline CDR1 reads MDHEN; CDR2 reads SYDVKM. The V and J ends lost 4 bases and 3 bases, in that order; junction bases with no gene match: 3. CDR3 in DNA: TGTGCCAGCAGTTCTAGCGGGAGGGTATACACCGGGGAGCTGTTTTTT. It yields the protein CASSSSGRVYTGELFF.

The rearrangement joins TRBV7-2 to TRBJ1-3; D unresolved. Germline values: CDR1 SGHTA, CDR2 FQGNSA. The germline V and J ends were trimmed by 6 bases and 1 base, with 19 bases remaining between them. The CDR3 totals 17 residues. CDR3 coding DNA: TGTGCCAGCAGTTCTCAAAGTTCGGGGTTATCTGGAAACACCATATATTTT. Protein: CASSSQSSGLSGNTIYF. Drawing the rest from reference TRBV7-2 and TRBJ1-3, the complete variable domain is GAGVSQSPSNKVTEKGKDVELRCDPISGHTALYWYRQSLGQGLEFLIYFQGNSAPDKSGLPSDRFSAERTGGSVSTLTIQRTQQEDSAVYLCASSSQSSGLSGNTIYFGEGSWLTVV.

The chain joins TRBV5-4 to TRBJ2-1; 16 positions agree with TRBD2. The CDR3 sequence is 17 residues long. Looked up from germline, CDR1 is SGHNT and CDR2 is YYREEE (reference sequence). V lost 4 bases, J lost 1 base, and 2 bases stayed unmatched. The CDR3 region is CASSPGLAGGSYNEQFF. The CDR3 nucleotides are TGTGCCAGCAGCCCGGGACTAGCGGGAGGGTCCTACAATGAGCAGTTCTTC.

The chain recombines TRBV24-1 with TRBJ2-1, with 10 bases matching TRBD1. The germline V gene encodes CDR1 KGHDR and CDR2 SFDVKD. The CDR3 consists of 17 residues. Unmatched junction bases numbered 10, after V lost 4 bases and J lost 5 bases. The CDR3 sequence: CATSDTVGQGPNNEQFF. The CDR3 DNA follows: TGTGCCACCAGTGACACGGTGGGACAGGGGCCGAACAATGAGCAGTTCTTC.

The chain employs TRBV11-3 and TRBJ2-7; possible D gene TRBD2, 6 bases. With 4 bases removed from V and 4 bases from J, the gap between germline ends came to 20 bases. Per germline, CDR1 SGHNT and CDR2 YENEEA. The CDR3 has 16 amino acids. CDR3 region: CASSSLVKAGGYEQYF. The CDR3, as DNA: TGTGCCAGCAGCTCCCTGGTGAAGGCTGGGGGGTACGAGCAGTACTTC.

The chain joins TRBV24-1 to TRBJ2-1; 11 bases map to TRBD1. The CDR3 has 15 amino acids. The V gene's germline CDR1 is KGHDR and CDR2 SFDVKD. The V and J ends lost 4 bases and 7 bases, in that order; junction bases with no gene match: 5. The CDR3 is CATSDPGTGGNEQFF. The CDR3 DNA reads TGTGCCACCAGTGACCCCGGGACAGGGGGGAATGAGCAGTTCTTC.

The V gene is TRBV4-1, the J gene TRBJ1-5; no clear D. The CDR3 runs 13 residues. Looked up from germline, CDR1 is MGHRA and CDR2 is YSYEKL. The V end was cut by 1 base, the J end by 7 bases, with 8 bases between. This CDR3 reads CASSQVERQPQHF. CDR3 sequence (DNA): TGCGCCAGCAGCCAAGTGGAGAGGCAGCCCCAGCATTTT.

The chain employs TRBV30 and TRBJ1-2; no reliable D call. Germline V CDR1 and CDR2: GTSNPN, SVGIG (reference sequence). V lost 0 bases to trimming and J lost 8 bases, with 7 bases between them. The CDR3 is 11 amino acids. The CDR3 DNA is TGTGCCTGGAGTGTAATCTACGGCTACACCTTC. It is translated as CAWSVIYGYTF.

V gene TRBV7-2 combines with J gene TRBJ2-7; 8 bases map to TRBD2. Per germline, CDR1 SGHTA and CDR2 FQGNSA. This CDR3 is built from 15 residues. The V segment lost 3 bases and the J segment 6 bases; nucleotides outside the gene matches: 10. The CDR3 sequence: CASSFSSGSNTEQYF. CDR3 sequence (DNA): TGTGCCAGCAGCTTCTCAAGCGGGAGTAATACCGAGCAGTACTTC.

The chain employs TRBV6-4 and TRBJ1-5; TRBD1 matches 9 bases. The junction had 0 bases not matched to a gene; V was cut back by 2 bases and J by 1 base. This CDR3 has 15 residues. The germline V gene has CDR1 MRHNA and CDR2 SNTAGT. The DNA of the CDR3 is TGTGCCAGCAGTGACGGGACAGGGAGCAATCAGCCCCAGCATTTT. Amino acid sequence: CASSDGTGSNQPQHF.

The rearrangement links TRBV2 to TRBJ2-7; D possibly corresponds to TRBD1 (5 bases). Germline lookup yields CDR1 SNHLY and CDR2 FYNNEI. V lost 3 bases, J lost 2 bases, and 11 bases lay in between. The CDR3 contains 14 residues. CDR3 nucleotides: TGTGCCAGCAGTGACTGGGGCCGACCCTACGAGCAGTACTTC. Protein product: CASSDWGRPYEQYF.

The chain employs TRBV28 and TRBJ2-1; D remains ambiguous. Trimming pared 2 bases from V and 6 bases from J, leaving 11 bases between. Germline assignment: CDR1 MDHEN and CDR2 SYDVKM. The length of the CDR3 is 14 residues. The CDR3 DNA sequence: TGTGCCAGCAGTTTACGACTCCCCAGCAATGAGCAGTTCTTC. This codes for CASSLRLPSNEQFF.

This chain joins TRBV7-3 and TRBJ1-2, with 10 bases aligning to TRBD1. Germline assignment: CDR1 SGHTA and CDR2 FQGTGA. J lost 2 bases, V lost 5 bases, and 5 bases had no gene match. This CDR3 spans 15 amino acids. The CDR3 bases are TGTGCCAGCAGCCCGGGGGGACAGGGGAACTATGGCTACACCTTC. It translates to CASSPGGQGNYGYTF.

The chain is built from TRBV6-1 and TRBJ1-3; 7 nucleotides agree with TRBD1. This CDR3 spans 15 amino acids. Germline V gives CDR1 MNHNS, CDR2 SASEGT. V was clipped by 2 bases and J by 4 bases; unmatched bases: 5. CDR3 loop: CASSETTGSGNTIYF. The CDR3 DNA reads TGTGCCAGCAGTGAAACGACAGGGTCCGGAAACACCATATATTTT.

V usage is TRBV19 and J usage is TRBJ1-3; 7 nucleotides align to TRBD1. This CDR3 comprises 17 residues. V lost 5 bases to trimming and J lost 4 bases; unmatched junction nucleotides: 14. Germline CDR1 reads LNHDA; CDR2 reads SQIVND (reference sequence). The CDR3 here is CASSATGRFERGNTIYF. As DNA, the CDR3 is TGTGCCAGTAGTGCGACAGGGAGGTTCGAGCGAGGAAACACCATATATTTT. Drawing the rest from reference TRBV19 and TRBJ1-3, the complete variable domain is DGGITQSPKYLFRKEGQNVTLSCEQNLNHDAMYWYRQDPGQGLRLIYYSQIVNDFQKGDIAEGYSVSREKKESFPLTVTSAQKNPTAFYLCASSATGRFERGNTIYFGEGSWLTVV.

J is TRBJ2-1 and V is TRBV15, with 8 bases aligning to TRBD2. This CDR3 is 16 amino acids long. Germline V gene lookup returns CDR1 LNHNV and CDR2 YYDKDF (reference sequence). The V segment lost 0 bases and the J segment 7 bases; nucleotides outside the gene matches: 8. In DNA, the CDR3 is TGTGCCACCAGCAGAGATCTGTCGGGACTAGATAATGAGCAGTTCTTC. The encoded protein is CATSRDLSGLDNEQFF.

The chain combines TRBV9 with TRBJ2-3; D remains unclear. This CDR3 spans 15 amino acids. Germline V CDR1 and CDR2: SGDLS, YYNGEE. The V and J ends lost 1 base and 1 base respectively, with 10 bases between them. The DNA for the CDR3 is TGTGCCAGCAGCGTATCATCTACAGGCACAGATACGCAGTATTTT. Translating it yields CASSVSSTGTDTQYF.

This clone is a singleton in its sample. The genes are TRBV15 and TRBJ2-4; D is unclear. Between the trimmed V and J ends, which lost 0 bases and 0 bases, there was a span of 15 bases. The CDR3 loop spans 18 amino acids. Germline loops: CDR1 LNHNV, CDR2 YYDKDF (reference sequence). For the CDR3, the DNA is TGTGCCACCAGCAGAGATACCGGGTCGCACTTAGCCAAAAACATTCAGTACTTC. It specifies CATSRDTGSHLAKNIQYF.